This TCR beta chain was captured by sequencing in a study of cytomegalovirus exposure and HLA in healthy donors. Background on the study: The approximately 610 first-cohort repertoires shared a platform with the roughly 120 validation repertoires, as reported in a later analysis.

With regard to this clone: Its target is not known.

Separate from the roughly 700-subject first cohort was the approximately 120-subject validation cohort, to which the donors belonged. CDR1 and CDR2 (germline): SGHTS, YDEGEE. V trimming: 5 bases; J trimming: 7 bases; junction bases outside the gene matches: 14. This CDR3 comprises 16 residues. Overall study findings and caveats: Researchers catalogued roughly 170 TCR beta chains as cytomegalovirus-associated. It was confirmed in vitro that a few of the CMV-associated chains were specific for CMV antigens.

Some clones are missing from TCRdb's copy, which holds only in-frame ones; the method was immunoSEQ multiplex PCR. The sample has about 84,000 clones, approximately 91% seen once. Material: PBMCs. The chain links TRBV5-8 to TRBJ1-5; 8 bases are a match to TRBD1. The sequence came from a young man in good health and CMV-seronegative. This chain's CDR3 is CASSIPDRVFYQPQHF. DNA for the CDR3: TGTGCCAGCAGTATCCCGGACAGGGTTTTTTACCAGCCCCAGCATTTT.